These 14 T cell receptor beta chains were sequenced from one sample in a study of T-cell reconstitution after alpha-beta-depleted transplantation in children. Unique molecular identifiers were incorporated during preparation of the TCRbeta library. One entry per CDR3 protein, called by TCRdb with MiXCR from the PCR reads. The sample has about 460,000 distinct CDR3 sequences, about 11% seen once. Sequencing used PBMCs, obtained before TCRalphabeta/CD19-depleted stem cell transplant. All receptors come from a child aged 2-9 years with inherited bone marrow failure, due to receive a stem cell transplant.

This clonotype appeared a few times. V is TRBV27 and J is TRBJ2-1; possibly TRBD2 for D (5 bases). V was trimmed by 3 bases and J by 7 bases, leaving 13 bases between them. Per the germline V gene, CDR1 is MNHEY and CDR2 is SMNVEV (reference sequence). The CDR3 loop spans 14 amino acids. CDR3 DNA sequence: TGTGCCAGCAGTTTCGGATTAACGGGGAATGAGCAGTTCTTC. Translation: CASSFGLTGNEQFF.

This clonotype came up many times. This chain's CDR3 is CSARSTSGSPAETQYF. The CDR3 nucleotides are TGCAGTGCTAGATCGACTAGCGGGAGCCCCGCAGAGACCCAGTACTTC. The chain carries TRBV20-1 and TRBJ2-5, with 12 bases that match TRBD2. The CDR3 length is 16 residues. Germline V lookup: CDR1 DFQATT, CDR2 SNEGSKA (reference sequence). Unmatched junction bases numbered 8, after V lost 2 bases and J lost 4 bases.

This clonotype appeared many times. The gene calls are TRBV5-1 and TRBJ1-1; D uncertain. CDR1 is SGHRS, CDR2 YFSETQ, per germline. The CDR3 is 11 residues long. The V gene lost 0 bases and the J gene lost 4 bases, with 1 base spanning the gap. CDR3 region: CASSLGTEAFF. The CDR3 DNA reads as TGCGCCAGCAGCTTGGGCACTGAAGCTTTCTTT.

Ten or more counts support this clonotype. The V and J genes are TRBV29-1 and TRBJ2-7; D gene uncertain. Germline V lookup: CDR1 SQVTM, CDR2 ANQGSEA. V lost 6 bases, J lost 3 bases, and 9 bases lay in between. This CDR3 is built from 11 residues. The CDR3 reads CSVGGSYEQYF. CDR3 nucleotide sequence: TGCAGCGTCGGTGGTAGCTACGAGCAGTACTTC.

In its sample, this clonotype was seen many times. V gene TRBV12-3 or TRBV12-4 combines with J gene TRBJ1-2, with D hard to call. The V gene lost 4 bases and the J gene lost 3 bases, with 9 bases spanning the gap. The CDR3 has 13 amino acids. The CDR3 DNA sequence: TGTGCCAGCAGTTCTCTCGCCGACTATGGCTACACCTTC. The encoded protein is CASSSLADYGYTF.

The chain couples TRBV5-1 to TRBJ1-1, with D perhaps TRBD1 (6 bases). The CDR3 loop spans 14 amino acids. Trimming took off 7 bases at V and 7 bases at J, with 20 bases between the two ends. Per germline, CDR1 SGHRS and CDR2 YFSETQ. Here the CDR3 DNA reads TGCGCCAGCGGTGCCGGGGACACCACCAATGAAGCTTTCTTT. Its protein is CASGAGDTTNEAFF.

This clonotype was seen many times. The chain carries TRBV20-1 and TRBJ2-7, with 8 nucleotides matching TRBD2. There are 15 residues in the CDR3. Germline V gives CDR1 DFQATT, CDR2 SNEGSKA (reference sequence). Germline trimming cut 2 bases from V and 6 bases from J; bases unmatched to any gene: 12. The CDR3 is CSARRGRTSPGEQYF. For the CDR3, the DNA is TGCAGTGCTAGACGCGGGAGGACTAGCCCCGGCGAGCAGTACTTC.

This clonotype was found many times. The chain combines TRBV5-1 with TRBJ2-7, with a possible D match to TRBD2 (6 bases). Trimming cost V 4 bases and J 2 bases, with 16 bases left between them. Germline lookup yields CDR1 SGHRS and CDR2 YFSETQ. CDR3 length equals 15 residues. The CDR3 protein is CASSPEGTGAYEQYF. The CDR3 nucleotides read TGCGCCAGCAGCCCGGAGGGGACTGGGGCCTACGAGCAGTACTTC.

The sample holds many counts of this clonotype. V gene TRBV28 combines with J gene TRBJ2-3; TRBD1 or TRBD2 may be the D gene (6 bases each). CDR1 and CDR2 from the germline V gene are MDHEN and SYDVKM. The CDR3 length is 13 residues. Trimming stripped 8 bases from V and 5 bases from J, with 14 bases between. The chain's CDR3 is CASERGARDTQYF. In DNA, the CDR3 is TGTGCCAGCGAGAGGGGGGCGCGAGATACGCAGTATTTT.

This clonotype occurred many times. The V and J genes are TRBV12-3 or TRBV12-4 and TRBJ2-1, with 7 bases identical to TRBD1. The CDR3 covers 15 residues. J gave up 5 bases and V 1 base, and 5 bases lay outside the gene matches. The CDR3 here is CASSLGQGRDNEQFF. The CDR3, as DNA: TGTGCCAGCAGTTTAGGACAGGGCAGGGACAATGAGCAGTTCTTC.

This chain joins TRBV7-9 and TRBJ2-1, with D possibly being TRBD2 (7 bases). CDR3 length: 16 amino acids. Trimming left V 6 bases short and J 4 bases short, with 19 bases between. Germline values: CDR1 SEHNR, CDR2 FQNEAQ (reference sequence). As DNA, the CDR3 is TGTGCCAGCAGACCAACGCGGGGGCGCGAATACAATGAGCAGTTCTTC. It encodes CASRPTRGREYNEQFF. The entire variable domain, with the rest obtained from reference TRBV7-9 and TRBJ2-1, is as follows: DTGVSQNPRHKITKRGQNVTFRCDPISEHNRLYWYRQTLGQGPEFLTYFQNEAQLEKSRLLSDRFSAERPKGSFSTLEIQRTEQGDSAMYLCASRPTRGREYNEQFFGPGTRLTVL.

The table lists this clonotype with many counts. The J gene is TRBJ2-2, the V gene TRBV27; D is unclear. Germline V CDR1 and CDR2: MNHEY, SMNVEV (reference sequence). V gave up 2 bases and J gave up 4 bases, with 11 bases separating them. The CDR3 consists of 15 residues. The DNA of the CDR3 is TGTGCCAGCAGTTTAGCGCCAGACCCCACCGGGGAGCTGTTTTTT. It codes for CASSLAPDPTGELFF.

Note on this clonotype: A much larger clone lies a single base off, so this may be a read error. V and J are TRBV13 and TRBJ2-3; no clear D gene. The germline V and J ends were trimmed by 0 bases and 2 bases, with 9 bases remaining between them. Germline lookup yields CDR1 PRHDT and CDR2 FYEKMQ (reference sequence). There are 15 residues in the CDR3. DNA for the CDR3: TGTGCCAGCAGCTTAGGTGGCCACAACACAGATACGCAGTATTTT. Translating gives CASSLGGHNTDTQYF.

This clonotype showed up many times. This chain joins TRBV29-1 and TRBJ2-7; D unresolved. With 6 bases removed from V and 0 bases from J, the gap between germline ends came to 18 bases. The CDR3 runs to 15 residues. Germline loops: CDR1 SQVTM, CDR2 ANQGSEA. The CDR3 spells CSVLLPGSTSYEQYF. The DNA for the CDR3 is TGCAGCGTCCTACTTCCCGGGTCCACCTCCTACGAGCAGTACTTC.